This T cell receptor beta chain originates from a study of blood T cell repertoires in COVID-19 (dated by TCRdb to the early 2020s). A note on the overall study: Samples covering the acute and convalescent phases of COVID-19 were provided by collaborators in the United States, Italy and Spain. The prospective study material was composed of cDNA or gDNA derived from T cells, B-cell-depleted T cells, or PBMCs. Deeply sampled blood TCRbeta repertoires from subjects exposed to, actively infected with, or recovered from COVID-19 were included in the dataset. The repertoires were released in a freely available public database meant as a resource for research on the immune response to SARS-CoV-2. Samples were obtained from the ongoing ImmuneRACE study (first 160 participants) and from over 1,000 subjects provided by 6 global collaborators. Nearly every sample came with metadata listing a de-identified subject ID, COVID-19 status, age in years and sex. Where HLA class I and class II types were available, the types were taken from metadata supplied by the sample provider, not from assay-based typing. The research as a whole found: Clinical and demographic metadata were provided uncurated, with the amount varying by source and participant.

The CDR3 contains 17 residues, cysteine and phenylalanine counted. Of all the DNA, just the CDR3 is kept, 51 bases in frame from base 1. The germline V end is reduced by 2 bases and the J end by 1 base; junction bases left unmatched: 11. CDR1 and CDR2 are drawn from the germline V gene: SGHDT, YYEEEE. This clone was seen a few times. Its antigen is still unknown. One base away there is no much larger clone; base qualities are not given. The immunoSEQ Assay, a bias-controlled multiplex PCR, was used to amplify TCRbeta CDR3 regions from genomic DNA. The original methods were these. Within the assay, amplification of reference gene primers was used to estimate how many nucleated cells each sample contained. To quantify the absolute abundance of each unique TCRbeta CDR3 rearrangement, sequence reads were collapsed and filtered. For each sample, productive Simpson clonality was calculated as the square root of Simpson's diversity index across productive rearrangements. In TCRdb, the immuneACCESS table is reduced to in-frame sequences with V and J assigned. These tables do not hold every clone; where another copy was compared, an unresolved V gene accounts for under half, and the others remain unexplained. The DNA gave D and trimming, while V, J and clone size come from that table. This sample is represented by hundreds of thousands of clones; around 87% of them were singletons. Together, the top ten hold roughly 1.6% of the sample.

Samples from volunteer blood donors who had recovered from COVID-19 were contributed by a second Seattle source. The collaborating institutions used their own protocols to collect whole blood in K2EDTA tubes. For TCRbeta analysis, collaborators shipped samples in one of three forms: frozen whole blood, isolated PBMCs, or DNA extracted from either of those sample types. The sequence was collected from a woman aged 40 to 50 who had recovered from COVID-19. The source material was peripheral blood. Recombination linked TRBV5-6 to TRBJ1-2, with 7 middle bases fitting TRBD1. The CDR3 protein sequence reads: CASSFAADRWGNYGYTF. The bases are TGTGCCAGCAGCTTCGCCGCGGACAGGTGGGGTAACTATGGCTACACCTTC. The full variable domain, with segments outside the CDR3 supplied by the reference TRBV5-6 and TRBJ1-2 proteins, appears as DAGVTQSPTHLIKTRGQQVTLRCSPKSGHDTVSWYQQALGQGPQFIFQYYEEEERQRGNFPDRFSGHQFPNYSSELNVNALLLGDSALYLCASSFAADRWGNYGYTFGSGTRLTVV.